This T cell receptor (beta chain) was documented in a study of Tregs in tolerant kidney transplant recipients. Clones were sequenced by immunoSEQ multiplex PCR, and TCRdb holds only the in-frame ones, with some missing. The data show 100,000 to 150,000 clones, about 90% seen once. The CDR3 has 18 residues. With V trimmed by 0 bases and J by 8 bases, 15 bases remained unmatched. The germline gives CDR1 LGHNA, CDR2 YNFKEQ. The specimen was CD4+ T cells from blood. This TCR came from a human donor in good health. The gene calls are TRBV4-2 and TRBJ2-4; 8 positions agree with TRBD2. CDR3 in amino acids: CASSQEIRRGASTHIQYF. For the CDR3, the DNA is TGTGCCAGCAGCCAAGAGATCAGGCGGGGGGCCAGTACCCACATTCAGTACTTC.